One sample yielded the 21 T cell receptor beta chains listed below, sequenced in a study of CD8+ T cells in alopecia areata. RNA was isolated and reverse transcribed to cDNA, the sequencing template. TCRdb keeps only in-frame clones here, not all; method: immunoSEQ multiplex PCR. The data hold 150,000 or so clones, with less than 65% observed a single time. Sequencing used CD8+ T cells sorted from blood, obtained at week 0. The receptors originated from a human donor with alopecia areata.

A few counts support this clone. The CDR3 DNA sequence: TGTGCCAGCACCCCACCGGGGGCTAGCACAGATACGCAGTATTTT. Protein: CASTPPGASTDTQYF. This chain joins TRBV7-9 and TRBJ2-3; D might be TRBD1 or TRBD2, each matching 6 bases. CDR1 SEHNR and CDR2 FQNEAQ come from the germline V gene (reference sequence). The V end lost 7 bases, the J end lost 0 bases, and 14 bases lay between the germline ends. The CDR3 consists of 15 residues.

This clone has more than one count but fewer than ten. The J gene is TRBJ1-4, the V gene TRBV19; D not resolved. Germline V gene lookup returns CDR1 LNHDA and CDR2 SQIVND (reference sequence). The V and J ends lost 9 bases and 8 bases respectively, with 10 bases between them. The CDR3 runs 11 residues. The CDR3 sequence is CASSVGEKLFF. The CDR3, as DNA: TGTGCCAGCTCGGTTGGCGAAAAACTGTTTTTT.

This sequence joins TRBV5-6 and TRBJ2-7, with 13 positions matching TRBD2. Looked up from germline, CDR1 is SGHDT and CDR2 is YYEEEE. J was trimmed by 7 bases and V by 3 bases; bases with no gene match: 13. The CDR3 spans 17 residues. The CDR3: CASSSPWTSGGLVEQYF. The CDR3 nucleotides are TGTGCCAGCAGCTCCCCCTGGACTAGCGGGGGTTTAGTGGAGCAGTACTTC.

This clone has only one observation. V and J are TRBV5-6 and TRBJ2-7; 9 bases align to TRBD1. This CDR3 is built from 15 residues. The V segment lost 4 bases and the J segment 4 bases; nucleotides outside the gene matches: 9. Germline loops: CDR1 SGHDT, CDR2 YYEEEE. CDR3 residues: CASSPGGTGRYEQYF. For the CDR3, the DNA is TGTGCCAGCAGCCCCGGTGGGACAGGGAGATACGAGCAGTACTTC.

The chain combines TRBV4-1 with TRBJ2-3, with D perhaps matching TRBD2 (5 bases). The CDR3 sequence is 15 residues long. Per the germline V gene, CDR1 is MGHRA and CDR2 is YSYEKL. V dropped 1 base and J dropped 1 base, with 9 bases sitting between them. CDR3 nucleotides: TGCGCCAGCAGCCAAGCGTACGGGGGCACAGATACGCAGTATTTT. Protein: CASSQAYGGTDTQYF.

The chain has TRBV5-4 and TRBJ2-3; D unresolved. The CDR3 has 14 amino acids. Between the trimmed V and J ends, which lost 0 bases and 4 bases, there was a span of 9 bases. Germline V CDR1 and CDR2: SGHNT, YYREEE (reference sequence). The CDR3 region has the DNA TGTGCCAGCAGCTTGGAGGAGCGACCAGATACGCAGTATTTT. It yields the protein CASSLEERPDTQYF.

This clone was seen just once. The chain combines TRBV25-1 with TRBJ1-2; weak D call: TRBD1 (6 bases). The V end was cut by 3 bases, the J end by 6 bases, with 11 bases between. The CDR3 contains 13 residues. Germline V lookup: CDR1 MGHDK, CDR2 SYGVNS. Here the CDR3 reads CASSEQGSDGYTF. The CDR3 bases are TGTGCCAGCAGTGAGCAGGGGTCGGATGGCTACACCTTC.

The chain joins TRBV14 to TRBJ1-2, with D perhaps matching TRBD1 (5 bases). Germline-derived CDR1 and CDR2 are SGHDN and FVKESK. The CDR3 has 15 amino acids. V gave up 0 bases and J gave up 4 bases, with 12 bases separating them. CDR3 amino acids: CASSQDRAGSYGYTF. CDR3 DNA sequence: TGTGCCAGCAGCCAAGATAGGGCAGGGTCCTATGGCTACACCTTC. Full variable domain (outside the CDR3, taken from reference TRBV14 and TRBJ1-2): EAGVTQFPSHSVIEKGQTVTLRCDPISGHDNLYWYRRVMGKEIKFLLHFVKESKQDESGMPNNRFLAERTGGTYSTLKVQPAELEDSGVYFCASSQDRAGSYGYTFGSGTRLTVV.

This chain links TRBV7-8 with TRBJ2-5; D unclear. The V end was cut by 1 base, the J end by 5 bases, with 11 bases between. The CDR3 contains 14 residues. Germline V gene lookup returns CDR1 SGHVS and CDR2 FQNEAQ. Here the CDR3 DNA reads TGTGCCAGCAGCTTAGAGAGTGGTGGGGAGACCCAGTACTTC. This translates into CASSLESGGETQYF.

The V and J genes are TRBV30 and TRBJ2-7, with D tentatively TRBD1 (5 bases). Trimming left V 2 bases short and J 2 bases short, with 16 bases between. The CDR3 is made up of 15 amino acids. Germline V gives CDR1 GTSNPN, CDR2 SVGIG (reference sequence). The CDR3 sequence is CAWSTLGTGTYEQYF. The DNA of the CDR3 is TGTGCCTGGAGTACGTTGGGAACAGGAACCTACGAGCAGTACTTC.

The chain carries TRBV9 and TRBJ1-2; perhaps TRBD1 as D (5 bases). The V gene's germline CDR1 is SGDLS and CDR2 YYNGEE. This CDR3 comprises 15 residues. Trimming left V 2 bases short and J 4 bases short, with 15 bases between. The CDR3 DNA is TGTGCCAGCAGCGTGCTGACAGATCCGAGCTATGGCTACACCTTC. It codes for CASSVLTDPSYGYTF.

This chain connects TRBV4-3 to TRBJ2-2; D is uncertain. Germline V gene lookup returns CDR1 LGHNA and CDR2 YSLEER. V was cut by 1 base and J by 0 bases, with 9 bases left in between. The CDR3 contains 16 residues. CDR3 residues: CASSQGPAANTGELFF. The CDR3 DNA follows: TGCGCCAGCAGCCAAGGGCCAGCCGCGAACACCGGGGAGCTGTTTTTT.

This chain links TRBV4-1 with TRBJ2-7; D uncertain. The V and J ends lost 1 base and 2 bases respectively, with 9 bases between them. The germline gives CDR1 MGHRA, CDR2 YSYEKL. The CDR3 has 14 amino acids. The CDR3 nucleotides read TGCGCCAGCAGCCAAGTAGGACGGCCCTACGAGCAGTACTTC. This gives the protein CASSQVGRPYEQYF.

Details on this clone: Other DNA sequences in the sample encode the same CDR3. The chain links TRBV9 to TRBJ1-5; D possibly corresponds to TRBD1 (5 bases). CDR1 is SGDLS, CDR2 YYNGEE, per germline. Trimming removed 3 bases at V and 2 bases at J, with 9 bases between. The CDR3 consists of 14 residues. The CDR3 bases are TGTGCCAGCAGCGGAGGGACCGGCAATCAGCCCCAGCATTTT. Its translation: CASSGGTGNQPQHF.

The chain recombines TRBV5-6 with TRBJ2-7, with a weak D call TRBD1 (6 bases). The ends were cut back, 6 bases at V and 2 bases at J, with 15 bases in the middle. The germline V gene encodes CDR1 SGHDT and CDR2 YYEEEE. The length of the CDR3 is 14 residues. The DNA of the CDR3 is TGTGCCAGCATGACCCAGGGGTCTGCCTACGAGCAGTACTTC. This codes for CASMTQGSAYEQYF. The whole variable domain, filled in from reference TRBV5-6 and TRBJ2-7, reads DAGVTQSPTHLIKTRGQQVTLRCSPKSGHDTVSWYQQALGQGPQFIFQYYEEEERQRGNFPDRFSGHQFPNYSSELNVNALLLGDSALYLCASMTQGSAYEQYFGPGTRLTVT.

This clone has a handful of counts. The V call is TRBV4-3, the J call TRBJ1-1; no firm D call. V lost 1 base to trimming and J lost 4 bases, with 7 bases between them. The germline gives CDR1 LGHNA, CDR2 YSLEER. The CDR3 runs 13 residues. The CDR3 loop reads CASSQGQVTEAFF. CDR3 nucleotide sequence: TGCGCCAGCAGCCAAGGTCAGGTCACTGAAGCTTTCTTT.

This chain connects TRBV9 to TRBJ2-2, with D perhaps matching TRBD1 (5 bases). V gave up 4 bases and J gave up 0 bases, with 13 bases separating them. The CDR3 totals 16 residues. Germline V gene data show CDR1 as SGDLS and CDR2 as YYNGEE. The CDR3 DNA reads TGTGCCAGCAGCTATTGGGGCACTGCGAACACCGGGGAGCTGTTTTTT. It specifies CASSYWGTANTGELFF.

The V call is TRBV7-8, the J call TRBJ1-6; the D gene is possibly TRBD1 (6 bases). This CDR3 is 17 amino acids long. Per the germline V gene, CDR1 is SGHVS and CDR2 is FQNEAQ. The ends were cut back, 8 bases at V and 8 bases at J, with 25 bases in the middle. CDR3 protein: CASGTGRSGHADSPLHF. The CDR3 DNA sequence: TGTGCCAGCGGAACGGGGCGATCGGGACATGCGGATTCACCCCTCCACTTT.

The chain uses TRBV5-6 and TRBJ1-6; 8 nucleotides align to TRBD1. Trimming took 4 bases from V and 8 from J; bases not matched to a gene: 8. Germline assignment: CDR1 SGHDT and CDR2 YYEEEE. The CDR3 contains 15 residues. CDR3: CASSPSGTGDSPLHF. DNA of the CDR3: TGTGCCAGCAGCCCCTCCGGGACAGGAGATTCACCCCTCCACTTT.

This clone was detected a few times. This rearrangement joins TRBV29-1 to TRBJ1-2, with unresolved D. V lost 6 bases and J lost 7, with 18 bases in between. Germline values: CDR1 SQVTM, CDR2 ANQGSEA. The CDR3 is made up of 13 amino acids. The CDR3: CSVYTDSLGGYTF. DNA of the CDR3: TGCAGCGTATACACCGACTCCTTGGGTGGCTACACCTTC. The full variable domain, rest sourced from reference TRBV29-1 and TRBJ1-2, is SAVISQKPSRDICQRGTSLTIQCQVDSQVTMMFWYRQQPGQSLTLIATANQGSEATYESGFVIDKFPISRPNLTFSTLTVSNMSPEDSSIYLCSVYTDSLGGYTFGSGTRLTVV.

CDR3 amino acids: CASSLDGMLATGANVLTF. The CDR3 region has the DNA TGTGCCAGCAGCTTAGACGGGATGCTTGCCACTGGGGCCAACGTCCTGACTTTC. The V and J genes are TRBV7-2 and TRBJ2-6; D perhaps matches TRBD2 (5 bases). The germline CDR1 and CDR2 sequences are SGHTA and FQGNSA. Trimming pared 1 base from V and 2 bases from J, leaving 15 bases between. This CDR3 has 18 amino acids.